This TCR beta chain was identified in a study of cytomegalovirus exposure and HLA in healthy donors. Looking at the study overall: The use of the same platform for the 90 to 150 validation repertoires and the 550 to 700 first-cohort repertoires was reported by a later analysis.

Generated by immunoSEQ multiplex PCR, the TCRdb table keeps only in-frame clones and is missing some. This table holds fewer than 250,000 clones, around four fifths found once. Comment on this clone: Its antigen is not known.

The CDR3 covers 14 residues. Germline values: CDR1 SGDLS, CDR2 YYNGEE. V gave up 2 bases and J gave up 5 bases; unmatched junction bases: 0. General study points: The study designated roughly 150 TCR beta chains cytomegalovirus-associated. There were three CMV-associated chains whose specificity for CMV antigens was confirmed in vitro. Reported performance of the classifier showed diagnosis of cytomegalovirus status with high specificity and sensitivity.

Material: PBMCs. The chain carries TRBV9 and TRBJ2-1; 11 bases line up with TRBD2. The source is a woman aged 25 to 39 in good health and CMV-seropositive. This CDR3 is CASSVGLADNEQFF. In DNA form, the CDR3 reads TGTGCCAGCAGCGTGGGACTAGCGGACAATGAGCAGTTCTTC.